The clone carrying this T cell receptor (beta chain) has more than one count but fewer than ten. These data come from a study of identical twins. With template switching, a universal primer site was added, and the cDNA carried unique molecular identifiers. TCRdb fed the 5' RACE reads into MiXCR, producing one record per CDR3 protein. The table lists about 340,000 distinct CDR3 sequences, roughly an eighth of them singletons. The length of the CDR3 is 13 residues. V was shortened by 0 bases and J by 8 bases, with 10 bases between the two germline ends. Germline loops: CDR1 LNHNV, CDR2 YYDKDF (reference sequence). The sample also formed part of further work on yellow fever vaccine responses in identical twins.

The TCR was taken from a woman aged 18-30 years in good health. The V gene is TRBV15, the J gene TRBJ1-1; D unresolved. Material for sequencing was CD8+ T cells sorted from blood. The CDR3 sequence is CATSRDSEQEAFF. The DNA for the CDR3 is TGTGCCACCAGCAGAGATAGTGAACAGGAAGCTTTCTTT.